The rows below give T cell receptor beta chains drawn from one sample of a study of CD8 T cells in ankylosing spondylitis. In TCRdb, the 5' RACE reads were re-called with MiXCR into one record per CDR3 protein. The sample shows a few hundred thousand distinct CDR3 sequences, about 13% of them seen only once. The sample taken for sequencing was blood, either unsorted or a sorted T cell fraction (not recorded which). Receptor source: a male donor with ankylosing spondylitis. CDR3s include the opening cysteine and the closing phenylalanine or tryptophan. Fields, in order: clone size, V gene, CDR3 protein. The size field is filled for only some rows; it gives once, few, many or a size class.

few TRBV27 CASRMDRGPQETQYF
few TRBV12-3/TRBV12-4 CASAPGGSYNSPLHF
NA TRBV9 CASSVSGTGHLGHEQFF
NA TRBV27 CASTLGRGLNEQFF
NA TRBV4-2 CASSQGTGSTDTQYF
NA TRBV6-5 CASSYRGTSYNEQFF
NA TRBV13 CASSYTATSGTWDNEQFF
NA TRBV29-1 CSARPTGANTEAFF
NA TRBV28 CASPPAGGSDEQFF
many TRBV12-3/TRBV12-4 CASSLDRERGYTF
NA TRBV10-3 CAISDTQPGGGYQETQYF
few TRBV14 CASSPQTGTYGYTF
few TRBV27 CASSLSLYNEQFF
many TRBV20-1 CSAPGRVSLPDTQYF
NA TRBV20-1 CSLYFSKNTEAFF
many TRBV2 CASSRTRPGGVLETQYF
NA TRBV27 CASSLGQVLNTGELFF
NA TRBV12-3/TRBV12-4 CASSLRAGQSYNEQFF
NA TRBV15 CATSRDRNEDEQFF
few TRBV29-1 CSVSTGTLSTGELFF
few TRBV5-1 CASSLEPSVGYSNQPQHF
few TRBV6-5 CASSLGTSGRDNEQFF
few TRBV4-2 CASSHSGTEQETQYF
many TRBV5-1 CASSPTLAGGWDEQFF
few TRBV5-6 CASSFLPGAELNEQFF
few TRBV28 CASSRDYGYTF
NA TRBV11-2 CASSLGGAGGLADTQYF
few TRBV20-1 CSATRGNYGYTF
few TRBV6-2/TRBV6-3 CASSKEGNNQPQHF
NA TRBV7-6 CASRGSSSGANVLTF
NA TRBV19 CASSIGAIGNQPQHF
few TRBV5-1 CASSSTSGNPYEQYF
many TRBV11-2 CASSFNAVPYNEQFF
few TRBV18 CASSPEISGNTIYF
NA TRBV5-4 CASSFEEYNEQFF
few TRBV24-1 CATSERDRYYGYTF
NA TRBV6-2/TRBV6-3 CASSYPGTSYQAPPGPYNEQFF
many TRBV5-1 CASSLKLAGYNEQFF
few TRBV10-3 CAISPGSNQPQHF
few TRBV20-1 CSASPFGGSPSDTQYF
few TRBV7-8 CASSLQVLTSYEQYF
few TRBV12-5 CASATPGAEELFF
NA TRBV23-1 CASSLPVASADADTEAFF
NA TRBV30 CAWTRAPPGANVLTF
few TRBV7-2 CASTTAGGGNEQFF
few TRBV10-3 CATRSQTGTNTEAFF
few TRBV7-2 CASSFGGVTYGYTF
NA TRBV7-2 CASSLEPAAAGGSEAFF
NA TRBV7-2 CASSFGTGEGEQFF
NA TRBV2 CASRPPGLGFGNQPQHF
few TRBV7-2 CASSLIAGGSHEQYF